This T cell receptor (beta chain) was sequenced in a study of control samples from healthy donors and cancer patients. CDR1 and CDR2 (germline): MNHEY, SVGAGI. The CDR3 spans 14 residues. Trimming took 8 bases from V and 5 from J; bases not matched to a gene: 6. Using immunoSEQ multiplex PCR, the repertoire was profiled, and TCRdb retains in-frame clones only, with some absent. Of around 130,000 clones in the sample, approximately 90% were seen once. This sequence originates from a man aged 50 to 59 in good health. The gene calls are TRBV6-5 and TRBJ2-3; 11 bases map to TRBD2. The sequencing input was blood. For the CDR3, the DNA is TGTGCCAGCCGGAGTAGCGGGGGGGTAGATACGCAGTATTTT. The encoded protein is CASRSSGGVDTQYF.